This T cell receptor (beta chain) was documented in a study of cytomegalovirus exposure and HLA in healthy donors. Overall study findings and caveats: TCR beta sequences reportedly predicted most subjects' HLA-A and HLA-B alleles accurately. The classifier reportedly diagnosed cytomegalovirus status with high sensitivity and specificity. A later analysis reportedly found fewer N-insertions in an Asian-associated ancestry cluster than the roughly 670-donor mean.

Per germline, CDR1 SNHLY and CDR2 FYNNEI. V was clipped by 0 bases and J by 0 bases, with 9 bases between them. The CDR3 runs to 16 residues. Comment on this clone: Antigen: not known.

The PCR was carried out with 60 Vbeta primers and 13 Jbeta primers. Data came from immunoSEQ multiplex PCR; TCRdb stores just in-frame clones and leaves some out. The table shows a few hundred thousand clones, with around 89% occurring only once. The TCR originated in a woman between 18 and 30 years old in good health and CMV-seronegative. The V and J genes are TRBV2 and TRBJ1-3; D gene unclear. The specimen sequenced was PBMCs. Here the CDR3 DNA reads TGTGCCAGCAGTGAAGCGCTTCTAAACTCTGGAAACACCATATATTTT. Protein: CASSEALLNSGNTIYF.